Ten or more counts support the clone carrying this T cell receptor (beta chain). Its target is unknown. Germline V CDR1 and CDR2: SGHDN, FVKESK. Trimming removed 4 bases at V and 12 bases at J, with 21 bases between. This CDR3 has 14 amino acids. TCRdb re-derived calls from the 5' RACE reads in MiXCR, one entry per CDR3 protein. The data show 700,000 or so distinct CDR3 sequences, approximately 21% seen once. This sample is drawn from a study of identical twins. Study-wide results and limits: Twin sharing of out-of-frame TCR alpha was underestimated by models in monozygotic pairs. In cord blood, abundant beta clonotypes had fewer insertions; memory showed no trend. An excess of low generation probability was shown by twin-shared out-of-frame alpha sequences.

The same data also contributed to another study, on T cells expressing NK-cell markers.

Material for sequencing was PBMCs. The receptor was derived from a young woman in good health. V and J are TRBV14 and TRBJ1-1; D may be TRBD1 (5 bases). For the CDR3, the DNA is TGTGCCAGCAGCCGAAGGGACGGGCTAAAGTGGCCTTTCTTT. It codes for CASSRRDGLKWPFF. The whole variable domain, filled in from reference TRBV14 and TRBJ1-1, reads EAGVTQFPSHSVIEKGQTVTLRCDPISGHDNLYWYRRVMGKEIKFLLHFVKESKQDESGMPNNRFLAERTGGTYSTLKVQPAELEDSGVYFCASSRRDGLKWPFFGQGTRLTVV.